The TCR beta chain described here comes from a study of blood T cell repertoires in COVID-19. Measured with immunoSEQ multiplex PCR; TCRdb has only the in-frame clones, and not every one. The table has 200,000 to 300,000 clones, around nine tenths seen once. J gave up 1 base and V 4 bases, and 5 bases lay outside the gene matches. Germline V gene lookup returns CDR1 MGHDK and CDR2 SYGVNS. The CDR3 length is 15 residues. The origin of this receptor is a woman between 40 and 55 years old who had been exposed to COVID-19. This sequence joins TRBV25-1 and TRBJ2-5, with TRBD1 matching over 8 bases. The sequenced sample consisted of PBMCs or T cells enriched from blood (not recorded which). CDR3 residues: CASSGQGKGQETQYF. The CDR3 nucleotides are TGTGCCAGCAGTGGACAGGGGAAGGGCCAAGAGACCCAGTACTTC.